The text below deals with one T cell receptor (beta chain). Its antigen is not identified. This entry is derived from a study of cytomegalovirus exposure and HLA in healthy donors. Study context: An early release of data contained approximately 85 million unique TCRs, which came from HLA-typed donors.

PCR was performed using 60 Vbeta and 13 Jbeta primers. Generated by immunoSEQ multiplex PCR, the TCRdb table keeps only in-frame clones and is missing some. The repertoire holds around 160,000 clones, roughly 65% seen once, with around 4.5% in the top ten. Findings and caveats of the study: TCR beta sequences reportedly predicted most subjects' HLA-A and HLA-B alleles accurately. Earlier findings revealed that most TCR beta V segments proved productive either about 90% or about 30% of the time.

The CDR3 runs 15 residues. Sequencing input: PBMCs. This TCR was sampled from a woman aged 18-30 years in good health and CMV-seropositive. The chain has TRBV21-1 and TRBJ2-7; the table gives TRBD1 as D, unverified against the DNA. TRBV21-1 is an annotated pseudogene. CDR3 nucleotides: TGTGCCAGCAGTAAATGGCAGGGGCCCGCCTACGAGCAGTACTTC. It specifies CASSKWQGPAYEQYF.